This TCR beta chain stems from a study of cytomegalovirus exposure and HLA in healthy donors. To note about this clone: The sample has other DNA sequences that encode this CDR3 too.

Germline-derived CDR1 and CDR2 are SGHTA and FQGNSA. The CDR3 spans 15 residues. With V trimmed by 4 bases and J by 4 bases, 4 bases remained unmatched. Researchers ran the PCR with 60 Vbeta and 13 Jbeta primers. TCRdb's table, derived via immunoSEQ multiplex PCR, lists solely in-frame clones and lacks some. The repertoire holds roughly 140,000 clones, with approximately 70% as singletons. The sequence came from a human donor in good health. The V gene is TRBV7-2, the J gene TRBJ2-1, with 10 nucleotides matching TRBD1. The specimen sequenced was PBMCs. The CDR3 DNA sequence: TGTGCCAGCAGCTCACCGGGACAGGGGTACAATGAGCAGTTCTTC. Translated: CASSSPGQGYNEQFF.